This record looks at one TCR beta chain sequence and its context. This entry comes from a study of siplizumab effects on memory and regulatory T cells. This table comes from immunoSEQ multiplex PCR, and its TCRdb copy is limited to in-frame clones, with some not included. Counted here are approximately 100,000 clones, about 94% occurring once; the ten biggest clones make up roughly 0.17%. CDR3 length: 13 amino acids. V was trimmed by 3 bases and J by 3 bases, leaving 8 bases between them. Germline values: CDR1 KGHSH, CDR2 LQKENI. The rearrangement uses TRBV18 and TRBJ1-1; no firm D call. The specimen sequenced was non-Treg CD4+ T cells sorted from blood. The sequence was collected from a human donor in good health. The CDR3 here is CASSPMKHTEAFF. CDR3 nucleotides: TGTGCCAGCTCACCTATGAAACACACTGAAGCTTTCTTT.